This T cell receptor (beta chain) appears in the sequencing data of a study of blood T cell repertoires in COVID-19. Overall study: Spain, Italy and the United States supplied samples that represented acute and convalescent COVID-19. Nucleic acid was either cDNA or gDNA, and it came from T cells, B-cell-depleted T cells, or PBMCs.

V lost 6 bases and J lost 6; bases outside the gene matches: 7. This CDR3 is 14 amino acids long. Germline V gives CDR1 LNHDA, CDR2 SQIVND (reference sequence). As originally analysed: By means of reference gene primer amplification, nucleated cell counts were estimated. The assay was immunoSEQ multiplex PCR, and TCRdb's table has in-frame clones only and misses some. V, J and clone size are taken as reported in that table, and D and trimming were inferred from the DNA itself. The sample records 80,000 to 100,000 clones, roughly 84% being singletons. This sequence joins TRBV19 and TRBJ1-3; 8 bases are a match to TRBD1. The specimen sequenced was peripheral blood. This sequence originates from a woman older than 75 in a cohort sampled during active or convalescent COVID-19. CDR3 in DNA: TGTGCCAGTAGGAGGACAGGGAGGGAAAACACCATATATTTT. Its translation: CASRRTGRENTIYF.